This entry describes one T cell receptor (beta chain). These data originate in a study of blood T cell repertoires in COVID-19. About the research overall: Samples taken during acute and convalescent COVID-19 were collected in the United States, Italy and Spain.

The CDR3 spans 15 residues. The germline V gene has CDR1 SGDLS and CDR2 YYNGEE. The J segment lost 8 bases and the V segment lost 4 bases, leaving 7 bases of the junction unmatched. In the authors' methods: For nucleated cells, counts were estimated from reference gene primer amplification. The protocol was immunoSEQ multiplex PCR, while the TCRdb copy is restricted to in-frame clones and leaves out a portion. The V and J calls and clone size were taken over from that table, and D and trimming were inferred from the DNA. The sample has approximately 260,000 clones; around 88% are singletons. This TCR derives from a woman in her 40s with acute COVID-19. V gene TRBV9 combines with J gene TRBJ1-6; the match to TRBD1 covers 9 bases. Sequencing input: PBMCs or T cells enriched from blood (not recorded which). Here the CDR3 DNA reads TGTGCCAGCAGCCCCATGGACAGGGGCTATTCACCCCTCCACTTT. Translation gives CASSPMDRGYSPLHF.